These 12 T cell receptor beta chains originate from one sample sequenced in a study of human T cells and chemical hapten exposure. The library labeled individual cDNA molecules by adding unique molecular identifiers to them. TCRdb re-derived calls from the reads in MiXCR, one entry per CDR3 protein. The table includes 100,000 to 150,000 distinct CDR3 sequences, 6.5% to 10% detected once. Total RNA was isolated from unfractionated whole blood. Material for sequencing was whole blood. These receptors were collected from a human donor in good health. Some clones in this sample may be carry-over from other donors' samples.

Many counts were recorded for this clonotype. This chain uses TRBV20-1 with TRBJ2-7; TRBD2 matches at 12 bases. Germline CDR1 is DFQATT and CDR2 is SNEGSKA (reference sequence). The V gene end was trimmed by 2 bases and the J gene end by 0 bases; junction bases not matched to a gene: 11. The CDR3 is 18 residues long. In DNA form, the CDR3 reads TGCAGTGCTAGATCTATGACTAGCGGGGGTTTCAGCTCCTACGAGCAGTACTTC. It codes for CSARSMTSGGFSSYEQYF.

This clonotype was picked up a small number of times. This chain links TRBV4-2 with TRBJ2-1; D perhaps matches TRBD1 (7 bases). The CDR3 loop spans 15 amino acids. Germline CDR1 is LGHNA and CDR2 is YNFKEQ. V lost 5 bases and J 7 bases, leaving 18 bases between the germline ends. This chain's CDR3 is CASSSTRGDWNEQFF. The CDR3, as DNA: TGTGCCAGCAGCTCAACCAGGGGGGATTGGAATGAGCAGTTCTTC.

V and J are TRBV12-3 or TRBV12-4 and TRBJ2-1; 8 bases map to TRBD2. The CDR3 has 17 residues. V shed 5 bases and J 5 bases; nucleotides not matched to a gene: 14. The CDR3 DNA reads as TGTGCCAGCAGTAACTCCGACGGCCAGCGGGGGAACAATGAGCAGTTCTTC. Translation gives CASSNSDGQRGNNEQFF.

The rearrangement uses TRBV3-1 and TRBJ1-1; no clear D. The CDR3 length is 15 residues. Germline V gene sequence: CDR1 LGHDT, CDR2 YNNKEL (reference sequence). V shed 1 base and J shed 6 bases, with 15 bases lying between them. The CDR3 region is CASSQGGSLVSEAFF. For the CDR3, the DNA is TGTGCCAGCAGCCAAGGAGGGAGCCTAGTATCTGAAGCTTTCTTT.

This clonotype has a handful of counts. The V gene is TRBV6-2 or TRBV6-3, the J gene TRBJ1-1; perhaps TRBD1 as D (5 bases). CDR3 length: 13 amino acids. Germline V gives CDR1 MNHEY, CDR2 SVGEGT. V was cut by 1 base and J by 5 bases, with 8 bases left in between. The CDR3 loop is CASSYFRGTEAFF. In DNA, the CDR3 is TGTGCCAGCAGTTACTTCCGGGGGACTGAAGCTTTCTTT.

The V and J genes are TRBV6-2 or TRBV6-3 and TRBJ2-7; D not resolved. V was cut by 0 bases and J by 5 bases, with 5 bases left in between. Germline V gene lookup returns CDR1 MNHEY and CDR2 SVGEGT. The CDR3 length is 12 residues. The CDR3 DNA follows: TGTGCCAGCAGTTACTCCCTAGACGAGCAGTACTTC. Amino acids: CASSYSLDEQYF.

This clonotype occurred many times. J is TRBJ1-2 and V is TRBV29-1; 8 nucleotides match TRBD1. The ends lost 3 bases at V and 4 bases at J; junction bases unmatched: 7. CDR1 is SQVTM, CDR2 ANQGSEA, per germline. This CDR3 is built from 14 residues. CDR3 nucleotides: TGCAGCGTTGACGGACAGGGAAGGGGCTATGGCTACACCTTC. Translation: CSVDGQGRGYGYTF.

This clonotype was detected a few times. The CDR3 reads CASSRQNNNQPQHF. The DNA for the CDR3 is TGTGCCAGTAGCAGACAAAATAACAATCAGCCCCAGCATTTT. The chain combines TRBV19 with TRBJ1-5; D is ambiguous. The CDR3 is 14 amino acids. Looked up from germline, CDR1 is LNHDA and CDR2 is SQIVND (reference sequence). With 6 bases removed from V and 3 bases from J, the gap between germline ends came to 12 bases.

With regard to this clonotype: One end of the junction varies from germline; a read error may be responsible. The V gene is TRBV12-3 or TRBV12-4, the J gene TRBJ1-2; maybe TRBD1 (6 bases). The CDR3 totals 14 residues. The CDR3 nucleotides read TGTGCCAGCAGTTTGGCCGGGACAAACTATGGCTACATCTTC. Translating gives CASSLAGTNYGYIF.

Only a few counts were recorded for this clonotype. This chain connects TRBV7-3 to TRBJ2-5; TRBD1 aligns across 7 bases. Germline V gives CDR1 SGHTA, CDR2 FQGTGA. V gave up 5 bases and J gave up 2 bases; unmatched junction bases: 2. The CDR3 has 13 amino acids. The CDR3 loop is CASSKGAQETQYF. CDR3 bases: TGTGCCAGCAGCAAGGGGGCTCAAGAGACCCAGTACTTC.

This clonotype showed up just a few times. The genes are TRBV4-1 and TRBJ2-6; no definite D call. V shed 4 bases and J shed 3 bases, with 13 bases lying between them. From germline, CDR1 is MGHRA and CDR2 YSYEKL. CDR3 length equals 16 residues. CDR3 protein: CASSPRLGSGANVLTF. CDR3 sequence (DNA): TGCGCCAGCAGCCCCCGACTGGGAAGTGGGGCCAACGTCCTGACTTTC.

This clonotype has only a few counts. The chain uses TRBV27 and TRBJ2-1; 7 positions agree with TRBD1. This CDR3 region has 17 residues. Germline-derived CDR1 and CDR2 are MNHEY and SMNVEV (reference sequence). Germline trimming cut 0 bases from V and 6 bases from J; bases unmatched to any gene: 11. The CDR3 coding sequence is TGTGCCAGCAGTTTATCCCCTCAGGGGGTCCGGGGCAATGAGCAGTTCTTC. Its translation is CASSLSPQGVRGNEQFF.